These 28 T cell receptor beta chains originate from one sample sequenced in a study of T cell responses to AZD1222 COVID-19 vaccine (dated by TCRdb to the early 2020s). What this sample's time point label stands for: about 28 days (+/-7) after the second vaccine dose. The protocol used for the library was the immunoSEQ multiplex PCR assay. This is the immuneACCESS table as TCRdb keeps it, with only in-frame sequences that have V and J called. A part of the clones is gone; compared with another copy, unresolved V genes explain less than half, and the rest is unexplained. The sample table contains about 120,000 clones; only one count was recorded for 94% of them. 2.9% of the sample is held by the ten biggest clonotypes. This specimen consisted of peripheral blood, obtained 28 days after the second AZD1222 dose. These receptors all come from an adult who received the AZD1222 COVID-19 vaccine.

The chain uses TRBV10-3 and TRBJ2-5, with D unclear. Deletions cut 3 bases from V and 0 bases from J, with 14 bases between. Germline V gene sequence: CDR1 ENHRY, CDR2 SYGVKD. The CDR3 consists of 16 residues. The CDR3 sequence: CAISDPEQRYQETQYF. In nucleotides, the CDR3 is TGTGCCATCAGTGATCCTGAACAGAGATACCAAGAGACCCAGTACTTC.

The chain carries TRBV11-2 and TRBJ1-1, with 9 bases aligning to TRBD1. The CDR3 is made up of 15 amino acids. V was clipped by 0 bases and J by 3 bases; unmatched bases: 2. The germline CDR1 and CDR2 sequences are SGHAT and FQNNGV. The CDR3 sequence: CASSLDGTGYTEAFF. CDR3 coding DNA: TGTGCCAGCAGCTTAGACGGGACAGGGTACACTGAAGCTTTCTTT.

The gene calls are TRBV7-9 and TRBJ2-3, with 9 bases identical to TRBD1. The V gene end was trimmed by 2 bases and the J gene end by 14 bases; junction bases not matched to a gene: 11. The CDR3 is 14 residues long. Germline V gives CDR1 SEHNR, CDR2 FQNEAQ (reference sequence). As DNA, the CDR3 is TGTGCCAGCAGCTTACAACAGGGGGCCGCCCTGATGTATTTT. Amino acid sequence: CASSLQQGAALMYF.

The V gene is TRBV9, the J gene TRBJ1-1; TRBD1 is a possible D gene (5 bases). The germline V and J ends were trimmed by 0 bases and 5 bases, with 14 bases remaining between them. Germline CDR1 and CDR2: SGDLS and YYNGEE. The CDR3 has 15 residues. CDR3 bases: TGTGCCAGCAGCGTAGCCGGGGGAGGGCAGACTGAAGCTTTCTTT. It yields the protein CASSVAGGGQTEAFF. The variable domain in full, completed from reference TRBV9 and TRBJ1-1, reads DSGVTQTPKHLITATGQRVTLRCSPRSGDLSVYWYQQSLDQGLQFLIQYYNGEERAKGNILERFSAQQFPDLHSELNLSSLELGDSALYFCASSVAGGGQTEAFFGQGTRLTVV.

This chain joins TRBV5-1 and TRBJ2-2; D is unclear. V was shortened by 0 bases and J by 3 bases, with 15 bases between the two germline ends. The CDR3 loop spans 17 amino acids. CDR1 and CDR2 (germline): SGHRS, YFSETQ. The CDR3 loop is CASSLDYLKSHTGELFF. As DNA, the CDR3 is TGCGCCAGCAGCTTGGATTATCTGAAAAGCCACACCGGGGAGCTGTTTTTT.

This chain connects TRBV27 to TRBJ1-5; D might be TRBD1 (5 bases). V lost 3 bases and J lost 7, with 16 bases in between. Germline V gene data show CDR1 as MNHEY and CDR2 as SMNVEV (reference sequence). This CDR3 is built from 15 residues. The CDR3 loop reads CASSLVGGGTQPQHF. The CDR3 nucleotides are TGTGCCAGCAGTTTGGTTGGGGGAGGGACCCAGCCCCAGCATTTT.

V usage is TRBV7-8 and J usage is TRBJ1-5, with D possibly TRBD1 on 5 matching bases. V lost 1 base, J lost 3 bases, and 16 bases lay in between. The germline CDR1 and CDR2 sequences are SGHVS and FQNEAQ. The CDR3 totals 17 residues. The CDR3 here is CASSLVGAGDPNQPQHF. The CDR3 DNA reads as TGTGCCAGCAGCTTAGTAGGGGCGGGGGATCCCAATCAGCCCCAGCATTTT.

The chain uses TRBV3-1 (or the pseudogene TRBV3-2) and TRBJ2-5; D ambiguous. V lost 2 bases and J 2 bases, leaving 9 bases between the germline ends. Germline lookup yields CDR1 LGHDT and CDR2 YNNKEL (reference sequence). The CDR3 runs to 14 residues. The CDR3 loop is CASSQRHGQETQYF. CDR3 sequence (DNA): TGTGCCAGCAGCCAACGACACGGGCAAGAGACCCAGTACTTC.

The chain recombines TRBV5-4 with TRBJ1-2; TRBD1 matches at 8 bases. V was pared by 4 bases and J by 7 bases, with 15 bases of the junction left unmatched. This CDR3 region has 16 residues. From germline, CDR1 is SGHNT and CDR2 YYREEE (reference sequence). The CDR3 sequence is CASSPGGAGGALGYTF. The CDR3, as DNA: TGTGCCAGCAGCCCCGGGGGGGCAGGGGGCGCTCTTGGCTACACCTTC.

The chain employs TRBV6-1 and TRBJ2-1; the match to TRBD2 covers 10 bases. Trimming removed 0 bases from V and 4 bases from J; junction bases left unmatched: 6. Germline assignment: CDR1 MNHNS and CDR2 SASEGT. CDR3 size: 17 residues. The CDR3 nucleotides read TGTGCCAGCAGTGAAGCGCTTCGGACTAGCGGTTACAATGAGCAGTTCTTC. Residues: CASSEALRTSGYNEQFF.

The CDR3 region is CAISRTDNTEAFF. The CDR3 DNA sequence: TGTGCCATCAGCCGGACAGATAACACTGAAGCTTTCTTT. The chain recombines TRBV10-3 with TRBJ1-1, with D possibly being TRBD1 (6 bases). Germline V lookup: CDR1 ENHRY, CDR2 SYGVKD. This CDR3 comprises 13 residues. Trimming removed 6 bases at V and 2 bases at J, with 10 bases between.

The chain recombines TRBV24-1 with TRBJ1-5; D not certain. V was pared by 9 bases and J by 2 bases, with 25 bases between. Per germline, CDR1 KGHDR and CDR2 SFDVKD. The CDR3 sequence is 18 residues long. The CDR3 region has the DNA TGTGCCACCCAAGGGTACTGGGTATGGGAGTGGGGCAATCAGCCCCAGCATTTT. Translation gives CATQGYWVWEWGNQPQHF.

This clone appeared a single time. V gene TRBV18 combines with J gene TRBJ1-2, with D hard to call. The germline CDR1 and CDR2 sequences are KGHSH and LQKENI. The CDR3 has 16 amino acids. The germline V and J ends were trimmed by 3 bases and 6 bases, with 20 bases remaining between them. As DNA, the CDR3 is TGTGCCAGCTCACCCCTGGTAGAGGGAGGCGGGCATGGCTACACCTTC. This sequence encodes CASSPLVEGGGHGYTF.

In its sample, this clone was seen once. This rearrangement joins TRBV27 to TRBJ2-7, with 8 bases aligning to TRBD1. The CDR3 runs to 15 residues. The trim removed 7 bases at V and 4 bases at J, leaving 12 bases unmatched. Per germline, CDR1 MNHEY and CDR2 SMNVEV (reference sequence). In DNA form, the CDR3 reads TGTGCCAGCAAGTTTACCGGGACAGGTAATTACGAGCAGTACTTC. Protein: CASKFTGTGNYEQYF.

The chain couples TRBV3-1 (or the pseudogene TRBV3-2) to TRBJ2-5, with a possible D match to TRBD1 (5 bases). The CDR3 is made up of 14 amino acids. Germline V gene data show CDR1 as LGHDT and CDR2 as YNNKEL (reference sequence). Trimming removed 0 bases from V and 5 bases from J, with 10 bases in between. The CDR3 region is CASSQESGWETQYF. CDR3 sequence (DNA): TGTGCCAGCAGCCAAGAGTCAGGGTGGGAGACCCAGTACTTC.

The CDR3 is CASSLRGGGETQYF. The CDR3 DNA reads as TGTGCCAGCAGTTTGCGGGGGGGCGGAGAGACCCAGTACTTC. V and J are TRBV6-2 or TRBV6-3 and TRBJ2-5, with 9 bases lining up with TRBD2. Unmatched junction bases numbered 4, after V lost 4 bases and J lost 4 bases. The CDR3 totals 14 residues. Germline V lookup: CDR1 MNHEY, CDR2 SVGEGT.

There are a few counts of this clone. The rearrangement uses TRBV12-3 or TRBV12-4 and TRBJ1-2; D uncertain. This CDR3 comprises 13 residues. V was pared by 2 bases and J by 4 bases, with 8 bases between. The DNA for the CDR3 is TGTGCCAGCAGTTTAAGGAGGGTCTATGGCTACACCTTC. It encodes CASSLRRVYGYTF.

J is TRBJ1-2 and V is TRBV7-9; 9 nucleotides match TRBD1. This CDR3 has 14 residues. V lost 6 bases and J lost 8; bases outside the gene matches: 10. Germline CDR1 SEHNR, CDR2 FQNEAQ (reference sequence). CDR3 sequence (DNA): TGTGCCAGCAGTAAGAATACAGGGGGCATAGGCTACACCTTC. This gives the protein CASSKNTGGIGYTF.

J is TRBJ1-6 and V is TRBV28, with TRBD1 as a possible D gene (6 bases). The CDR3 sequence is 16 residues long. Trimming stripped 6 bases from V and 6 bases from J, with 18 bases between. Germline-derived CDR1 and CDR2 are MDHEN and SYDVKM. The DNA for the CDR3 is TGTGCCAGCAGCCGGGACGGACGGGGGGCTAATTCACCCCTCCACTTT. Amino acids: CASSRDGRGANSPLHF.

This sequence joins TRBV3-1 (or the pseudogene TRBV3-2) and TRBJ1-4; 9 bases agree with TRBD1. Germline V gene lookup returns CDR1 LGHDT and CDR2 YNNKEL (reference sequence). The CDR3 is 16 residues long. After removal of 2 bases from V and 5 bases from J, the junction contained 6 bases not matched to a gene. The CDR3 sequence: CASSQRGTGRNEKLFF. CDR3 DNA: TGTGCCAGCAGCCAACGCGGGACAGGGAGAAATGAAAAACTGTTTTTT.

The chain joins TRBV3-1 (or the pseudogene TRBV3-2) to TRBJ1-2; no reliable D call. This CDR3 has 14 amino acids. Germline V gene sequence: CDR1 LGHDT, CDR2 YNNKEL (reference sequence). Deletions cut 0 bases from V and 1 base from J, with 6 bases between. CDR3 sequence (DNA): TGTGCCAGCAGCCAAGACGTGCTTAACTATGGCTACACCTTC. Its protein is CASSQDVLNYGYTF.

This rearrangement joins TRBV3-1 (or the pseudogene TRBV3-2) to TRBJ1-2, with D perhaps matching TRBD1 (6 bases). The V end was cut by 4 bases, the J end by 2 bases, with 14 bases between. From germline, CDR1 is LGHDT and CDR2 YNNKEL (reference sequence). The CDR3 contains 15 residues. CDR3 DNA: TGTGCCAGCAGCCGAGACAGGTTAACCAACTATGGCTACACCTTC. Residues: CASSRDRLTNYGYTF.

The gene calls are TRBV3-1 (or the pseudogene TRBV3-2) and TRBJ2-1, with 9 bases lining up with TRBD1. From germline, CDR1 is LGHDT and CDR2 YNNKEL (reference sequence). CDR3 size: 16 residues. Trimming removed 6 bases from V and 4 bases from J; junction bases left unmatched: 10. The CDR3: CASRPTGTGMYNEQFF. In DNA, the CDR3 is TGTGCCAGCAGACCGACCGGGACAGGGATGTACAATGAGCAGTTCTTC.

The table lists this clone with a count of one. The chain couples TRBV2 to TRBJ2-5; possibly TRBD1 or TRBD2 for D (5 bases each). This CDR3 is built from 14 residues. CDR1 and CDR2 (germline): SNHLY, FYNNEI. V was trimmed by 7 bases and J by 1 base, leaving 13 bases between them. The CDR3 is CASIGAERQETQYF. Here the CDR3 DNA reads TGTGCCAGCATCGGGGCAGAACGCCAAGAGACCCAGTACTTC.

In its sample, this clone was seen once. The chain has TRBV2 and TRBJ2-1; 8 bases map to TRBD1. CDR3 size: 17 residues. Per germline, CDR1 SNHLY and CDR2 FYNNEI. V lost 6 bases, J lost 7 bases, and 17 bases stayed unmatched. CDR3 sequence (DNA): TGTGCCAGCAGCGCATTACCAGACAGGGGAGTTTCTAATGAGCAGTTCTTC. Translation gives CASSALPDRGVSNEQFF. Variable domain in full (rest from reference TRBV2 and TRBJ2-1): EPEVTQTPSHQVTQMGQEVILRCVPISNHLYFYWYRQILGQKVEFLVSFYNNEISEKSEIFDDQFSVERPDGSNFTLKIRSTKLEDSAMYFCASSALPDRGVSNEQFFGPGTRLTVL.

The chain employs TRBV18 and TRBJ1-1; D remains unclear. From germline, CDR1 is KGHSH and CDR2 LQKENI. V dropped 7 bases and J dropped 3 bases, with 12 bases sitting between them. This CDR3 spans 13 amino acids. CDR3 amino acids: CASLNSRDTEAFF. The CDR3 DNA sequence: TGTGCCAGCTTAAACAGCAGAGACACTGAAGCTTTCTTT.

The chain links TRBV19 to TRBJ1-2; the match to TRBD1 covers 8 bases. V dropped 2 bases and J dropped 8; count of bases not matched to a gene: 7. Germline V gives CDR1 LNHDA, CDR2 SQIVND (reference sequence). The CDR3 runs to 14 residues. In DNA form, the CDR3 reads TGTGCCAGTAGTATATCGACAGGGGAAAGGGGCTACACCTTC. This codes for CASSISTGERGYTF.

The chain is built from TRBV28 and TRBJ2-3; D not certain. Germline V lookup: CDR1 MDHEN, CDR2 SYDVKM. Trimming shortened V by 5 bases and J by 4 bases, and 7 bases separated the two germline ends. The CDR3 has 12 residues. DNA of the CDR3: TGTGCCAGCAGTCTTATCCCAGATACGCAGTATTTT. Its protein product is CASSLIPDTQYF. The entire variable domain, with the rest obtained from reference TRBV28 and TRBJ2-3, is as follows: DVKVTQSSRYLVKRTGEKVFLECVQDMDHENMFWYRQDPGLGLRLIYFSYDVKMKEKGDIPEGYSVSREKKERFSLILESASTNQTSMYLCASSLIPDTQYFGPGTRLTVL.